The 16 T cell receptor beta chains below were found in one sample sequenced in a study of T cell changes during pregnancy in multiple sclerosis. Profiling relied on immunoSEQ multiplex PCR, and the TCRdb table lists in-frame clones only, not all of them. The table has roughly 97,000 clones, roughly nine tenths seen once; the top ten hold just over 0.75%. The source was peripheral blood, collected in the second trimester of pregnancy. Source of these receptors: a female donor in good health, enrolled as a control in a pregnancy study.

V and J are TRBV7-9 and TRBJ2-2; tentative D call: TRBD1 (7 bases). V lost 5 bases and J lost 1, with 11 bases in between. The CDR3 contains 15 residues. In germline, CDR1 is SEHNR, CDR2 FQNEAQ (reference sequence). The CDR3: CASSLQGGNTGELFF. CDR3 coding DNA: TGTGCCAGCAGCCTTCAGGGGGGGAACACCGGGGAGCTGTTTTTT.

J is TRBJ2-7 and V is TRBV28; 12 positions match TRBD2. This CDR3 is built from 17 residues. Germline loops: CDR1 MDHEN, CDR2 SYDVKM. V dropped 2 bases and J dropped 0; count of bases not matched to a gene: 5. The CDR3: CASSLMGLAGGSYEQYF. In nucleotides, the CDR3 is TGTGCCAGCAGTTTAATGGGACTAGCGGGTGGCTCCTACGAGCAGTACTTC.

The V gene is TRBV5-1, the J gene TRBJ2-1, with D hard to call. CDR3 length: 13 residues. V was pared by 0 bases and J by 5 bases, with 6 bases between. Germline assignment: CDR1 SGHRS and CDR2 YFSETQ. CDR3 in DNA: TGCGCCAGCAGCTTGGACCTAAACAATGAGCAGTTCTTC. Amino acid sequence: CASSLDLNNEQFF.

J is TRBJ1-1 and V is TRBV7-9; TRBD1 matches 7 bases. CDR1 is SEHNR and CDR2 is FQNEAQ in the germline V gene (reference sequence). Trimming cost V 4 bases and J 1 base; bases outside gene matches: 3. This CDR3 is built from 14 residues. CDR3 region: CASSSQGENTEAFF. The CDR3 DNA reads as TGTGCCAGCAGCTCTCAGGGGGAGAACACTGAAGCTTTCTTT.

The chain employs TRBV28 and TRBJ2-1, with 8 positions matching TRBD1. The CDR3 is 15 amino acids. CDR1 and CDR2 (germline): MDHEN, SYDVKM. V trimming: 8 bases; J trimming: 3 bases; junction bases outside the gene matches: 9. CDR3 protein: CASGSIGTGYNEQFF. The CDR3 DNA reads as TGTGCCAGCGGGTCTATAGGGACAGGCTACAATGAGCAGTTCTTC. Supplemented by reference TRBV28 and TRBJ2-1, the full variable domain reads DVKVTQSSRYLVKRTGEKVFLECVQDMDHENMFWYRQDPGLGLRLIYFSYDVKMKEKGDIPEGYSVSREKKERFSLILESASTNQTSMYLCASGSIGTGYNEQFFGPGTRLTVL.

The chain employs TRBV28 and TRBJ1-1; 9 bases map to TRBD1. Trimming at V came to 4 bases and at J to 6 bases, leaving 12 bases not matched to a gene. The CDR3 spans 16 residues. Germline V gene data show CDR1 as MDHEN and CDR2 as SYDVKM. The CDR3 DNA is TGTGCCAGCAGTTCCGTGGGACAGGGATCATACGCTGAAGCTTTCTTT. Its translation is CASSSVGQGSYAEAFF.

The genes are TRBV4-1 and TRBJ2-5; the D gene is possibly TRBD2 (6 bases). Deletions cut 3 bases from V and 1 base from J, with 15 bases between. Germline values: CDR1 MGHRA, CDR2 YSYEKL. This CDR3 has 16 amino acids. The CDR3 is CASSQSVRGGQETQYF. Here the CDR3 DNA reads TGCGCCAGCAGCCAGTCAGTGCGGGGTGGCCAAGAGACCCAGTACTTC.

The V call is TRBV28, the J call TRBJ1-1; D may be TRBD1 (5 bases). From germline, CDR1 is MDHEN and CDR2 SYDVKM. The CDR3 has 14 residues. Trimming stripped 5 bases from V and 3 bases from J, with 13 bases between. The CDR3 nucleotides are TGTGCCAGCAGTCAGACCCAGGGTTACACTGAAGCTTTCTTT. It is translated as CASSQTQGYTEAFF.

Here the CDR3 reads CASSTGKTTEAFF. The DNA of the CDR3 is TGTGCCAGCAGTACAGGGAAAACCACTGAAGCTTTCTTT. The V and J genes are TRBV28 and TRBJ1-1; perhaps TRBD1 as D (6 bases). Germline V gene lookup returns CDR1 MDHEN and CDR2 SYDVKM. V was trimmed by 5 bases and J by 4 bases, leaving 11 bases between them. This CDR3 spans 13 amino acids.

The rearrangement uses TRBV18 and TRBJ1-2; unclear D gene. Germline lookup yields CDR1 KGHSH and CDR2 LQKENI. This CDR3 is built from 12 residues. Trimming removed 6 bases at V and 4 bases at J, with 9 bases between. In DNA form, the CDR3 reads TGTGCCAGCTCGCAGGAATTCTATGGCTACACCTTC. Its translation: CASSQEFYGYTF.

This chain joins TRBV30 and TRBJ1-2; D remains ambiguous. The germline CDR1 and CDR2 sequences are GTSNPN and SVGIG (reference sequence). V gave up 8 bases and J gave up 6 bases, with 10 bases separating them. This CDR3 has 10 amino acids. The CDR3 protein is CAVRGNGYTF. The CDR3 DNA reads TGTGCCGTGAGAGGGAATGGCTACACCTTC. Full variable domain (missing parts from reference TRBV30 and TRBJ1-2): SQTIHQWPATLVQPVGSPLSLECTVEGTSNPNLYWYRQAAGRGLQLLFYSVGIGQISSEVPQNLSASRPQDRQFILSSKKLLLSDSGFYLCAVRGNGYTFGSGTRLTVV.

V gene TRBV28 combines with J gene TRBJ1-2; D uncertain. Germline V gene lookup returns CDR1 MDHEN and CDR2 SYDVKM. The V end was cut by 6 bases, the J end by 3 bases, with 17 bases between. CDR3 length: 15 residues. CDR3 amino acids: CASRSYGETDYGYTF. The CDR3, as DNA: TGTGCCAGCAGATCCTATGGGGAGACTGACTATGGCTACACCTTC.

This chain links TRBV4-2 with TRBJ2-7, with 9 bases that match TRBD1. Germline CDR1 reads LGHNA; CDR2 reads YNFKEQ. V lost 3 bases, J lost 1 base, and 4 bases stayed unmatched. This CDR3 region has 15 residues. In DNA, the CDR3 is TGTGCCAGCAGCCAGGCCGGGACAGGGTCCTACGAGCAGTACTTC. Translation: CASSQAGTGSYEQYF.

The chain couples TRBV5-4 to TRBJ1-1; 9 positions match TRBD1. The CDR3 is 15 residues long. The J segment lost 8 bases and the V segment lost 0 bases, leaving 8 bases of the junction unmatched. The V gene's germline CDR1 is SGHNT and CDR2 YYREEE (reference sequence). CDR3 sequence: CASSLARQGGEEAFF. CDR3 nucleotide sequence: TGTGCCAGCAGCTTGGCCCGACAGGGGGGCGAGGAAGCTTTCTTT.

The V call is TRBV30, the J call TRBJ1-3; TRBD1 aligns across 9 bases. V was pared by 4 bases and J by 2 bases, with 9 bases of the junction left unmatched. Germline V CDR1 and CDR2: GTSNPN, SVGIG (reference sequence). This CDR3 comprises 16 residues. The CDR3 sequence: CAWMGDRVITGNTIYF. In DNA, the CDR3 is TGTGCCTGGATGGGGGACAGGGTGATAACTGGAAACACCATATATTTT. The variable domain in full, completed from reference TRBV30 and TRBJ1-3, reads SQTIHQWPATLVQPVGSPLSLECTVEGTSNPNLYWYRQAAGRGLQLLFYSVGIGQISSEVPQNLSASRPQDRQFILSSKKLLLSDSGFYLCAWMGDRVITGNTIYFGEGSWLTVV.

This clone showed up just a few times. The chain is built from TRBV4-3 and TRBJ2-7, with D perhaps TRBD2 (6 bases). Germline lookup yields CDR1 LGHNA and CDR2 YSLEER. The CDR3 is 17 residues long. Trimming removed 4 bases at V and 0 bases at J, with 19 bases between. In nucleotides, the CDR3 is TGCGCCAGCAGCCCCCCCCGGCGGGACGTCAGCTCCTACGAGCAGTACTTC. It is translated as CASSPPRRDVSSYEQYF.